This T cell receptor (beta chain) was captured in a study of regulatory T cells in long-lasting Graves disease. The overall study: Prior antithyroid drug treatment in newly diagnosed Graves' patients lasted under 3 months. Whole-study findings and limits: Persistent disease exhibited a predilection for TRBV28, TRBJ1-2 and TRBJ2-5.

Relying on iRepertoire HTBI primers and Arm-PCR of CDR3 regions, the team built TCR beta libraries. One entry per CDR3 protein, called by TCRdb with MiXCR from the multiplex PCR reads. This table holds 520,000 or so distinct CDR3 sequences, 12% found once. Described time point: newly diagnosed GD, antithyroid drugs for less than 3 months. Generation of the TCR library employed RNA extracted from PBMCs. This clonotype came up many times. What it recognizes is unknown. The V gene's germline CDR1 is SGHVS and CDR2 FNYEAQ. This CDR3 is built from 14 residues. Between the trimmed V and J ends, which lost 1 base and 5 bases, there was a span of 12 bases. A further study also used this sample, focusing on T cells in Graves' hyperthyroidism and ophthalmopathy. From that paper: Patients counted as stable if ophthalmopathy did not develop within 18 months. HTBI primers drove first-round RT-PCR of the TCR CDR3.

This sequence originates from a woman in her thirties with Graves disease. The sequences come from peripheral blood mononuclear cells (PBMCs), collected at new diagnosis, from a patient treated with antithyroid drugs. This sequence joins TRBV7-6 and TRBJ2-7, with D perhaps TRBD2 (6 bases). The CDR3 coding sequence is TGTGCCAGCAGCTTAGTGAGGGGCGGGAACGAGCAGTACTTC. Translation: CASSLVRGGNEQYF. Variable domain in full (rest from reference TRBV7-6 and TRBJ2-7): GAGVSQSPRYKVTKRGQDVALRCDPISGHVSLYWYRQALGQGPEFLTYFNYEAQQDKSGLPNDRFSAERPEGSISTLTIQRTEQRDSAMYRCASSLVRGGNEQYFGPGTRLTVT.